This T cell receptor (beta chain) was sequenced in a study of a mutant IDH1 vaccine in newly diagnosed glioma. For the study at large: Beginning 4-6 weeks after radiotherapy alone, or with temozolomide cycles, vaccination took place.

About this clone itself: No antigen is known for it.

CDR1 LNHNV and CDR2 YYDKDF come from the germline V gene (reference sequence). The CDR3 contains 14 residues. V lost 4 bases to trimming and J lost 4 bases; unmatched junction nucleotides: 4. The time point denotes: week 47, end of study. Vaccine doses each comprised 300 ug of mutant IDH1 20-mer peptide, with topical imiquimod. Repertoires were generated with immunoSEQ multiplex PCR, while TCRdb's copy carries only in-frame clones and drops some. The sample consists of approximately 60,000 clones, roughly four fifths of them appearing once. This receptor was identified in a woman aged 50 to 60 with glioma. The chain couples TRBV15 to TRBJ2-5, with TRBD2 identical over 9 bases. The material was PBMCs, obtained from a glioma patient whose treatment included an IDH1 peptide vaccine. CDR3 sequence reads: CATSTAGGLETQYF. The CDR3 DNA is TGTGCCACCAGCACGGCGGGGGGGCTAGAGACCCAGTACTTC.